The 22 T cell receptor delta chains below all came from one sample that was sequenced in a study of gamma-delta T cells after stem cell transplantation. TCRdb fed the RT-PCR reads to CATT. The table has about 3,200 delta-chain clones, around 5% seen once; the top ten hold roughly a third. The source material was gamma-delta T cells. Receptors were obtained from a human donor. It is not recorded whose cells these are; they may come from a transplant donor.

This clone was recorded a few times. The protein that TCRdb holds for this DNA derives from a much larger clone and differs from the translated DNA at residue 14, which likely indicates a read error; the protein shown here is translated from the DNA. This chain uses TRDV2 with TRDJ1; 12 nucleotides align to TRDD3. Germline CDR1 reads GEAIGNYY; CDR2 reads EKD. The CDR3 contains 16 residues. The CDR3, as DNA: TGTGCCTGTGACACCATCTCTGGGGGATACGCGGCTAAACCCATCTTT. This codes for CACDTISGGYAAKPIF.

The V and J genes are TRDV2 and TRDJ3; 8 bases match TRDD3. The CDR3 totals 19 residues. The V segment lost 3 bases and the J segment 0 bases; nucleotides outside the gene matches: 9. The germline V gene encodes CDR1 GEAIGNYY and CDR2 EKD. CDR3 DNA sequence: TGTGCCTGTGACCATACTGGGGGCTATAGCTCCTGGGACACCCGACAGATGTTTTTC. This codes for CACDHTGGYSSWDTRQMFF.

Concerning this clone: This DNA's translation and the protein TCRdb lists, from a much larger clone, do not match at residue 3, likely due to a read error; the protein shown is translated from the DNA. The gene calls are TRDV2 and TRDJ3; TRDD3 aligns across 8 bases. The V gene's germline CDR1 is GEAIGNYY and CDR2 EKD. CDR3 length: 19 residues. The CDR3, as DNA: TGTGCCCGTGACGTAACTGGGGGTCGGAGCTCCTGGGACACCCGACAGATGTTTTTC. The encoded protein is CARDVTGGRSSWDTRQMFF.

In its sample, this clone was seen once. TCRdb pairs this DNA with a much larger clone's protein that differs at residue 12, likely a read error; the protein shown was translated from the DNA. The V gene is TRDV2, the J gene TRDJ1, with no clear D. This CDR3 region has 14 residues. Germline values: CDR1 GEAIGNYY, CDR2 EKD. CDR3 coding DNA: TGTGCCTGTGACACACTTGAGAGCACCGATAAAATCATCTTT. Translation gives CACDTLESTDKIIF.

Comments on this clone: The TCRdb protein, from a much larger clone, departs from this DNA's translation at residue 5, likely by read error; the protein shown derives from the DNA. V is TRDV2 and J is TRDJ1, with 10 nucleotides matching TRDD3. This CDR3 spans 14 amino acids. Germline V gene lookup returns CDR1 GEAIGNYY and CDR2 EKD. With 3 bases clipped from V and 7 bases from J, the junction kept 7 bases outside the gene matches. The CDR3 DNA is TGTGCCTGTGACGCTCTGGGGGATAAGAGTAAACTCATCTTT. It specifies CACDALGDKSKLIF.

Note on this clone: The protein in TCRdb stems from a much larger clone and differs at residue 8 from this DNA's translation, likely a read error; here the protein is translated from the DNA. The CDR3 nucleotides are TGTGCCTGTGACGGGTGGGGAGCGACCGATAAACTCATCTTT. Translated: CACDGWGATDKLIF. The chain couples TRDV2 to TRDJ1; possibly TRDD3 for D (5 bases). The length of the CDR3 is 14 residues. The V end was cut by 3 bases, the J end by 2 bases, with 12 bases between. Per germline, CDR1 GEAIGNYY and CDR2 EKD.

On this clone itself: The TCRdb protein comes from a much larger clone and disagrees with this DNA's translation at residue 11, likely due to a read error; the protein given here is derived from the DNA. This rearrangement joins TRDV2 to TRDJ1, with 11 bases fitting TRDD3. Trimming at V came to 5 bases and at J to 7 bases, leaving 11 bases not matched to a gene. Germline V lookup: CDR1 GEAIGNYY, CDR2 EKD. The CDR3 is made up of 15 amino acids. The CDR3 sequence: CACAQLGDRGCKLIF. The CDR3, as DNA: TGTGCCTGTGCCCAACTGGGGGATAGAGGGTGTAAACTCATCTTT.

This clone is classed as medium-sized. The same CDR3 also results from other DNA sequences found in this sample. The chain combines TRDV2 with TRDJ1; TRDD3 aligns across 11 bases. Germline loops: CDR1 GEAIGNYY, CDR2 EKD. This CDR3 comprises 20 residues. The V and J ends lost 4 bases and 0 bases, in that order; junction bases with no gene match: 18. CDR3: CACEMLGDTPPRTYTDKLIF. In DNA, the CDR3 is TGTGCCTGTGAAATGCTGGGGGATACACCTCCCCGAACGTACACCGATAAACTCATCTTT.

To note about this clone: The protein that TCRdb holds for this DNA derives from a much larger clone and differs from the translated DNA at residue 13, which likely indicates a read error; the protein shown here is translated from the DNA. This chain joins TRDV2 and TRDJ3; 12 nucleotides agree with TRDD3. The CDR3 extends over 20 amino acids. Germline V gene sequence: CDR1 GEAIGNYY, CDR2 EKD. This CDR3 reads CACDTTGGYSSSCDTRQMFF. The CDR3 coding sequence is TGTGCCTGTGACACGACTGGGGGATACTCGAGCTCCTGTGACACCCGACAGATGTTTTTC.

This clone was recorded a few times. A far larger clone is just one base off, so this is likely a read error. This same CDR3 is encoded by further DNA sequences in the sample. The V and J genes are TRDV2 and TRDJ1, with 12 nucleotides matching TRDD3. This CDR3 is built from 20 residues. Looked up from germline, CDR1 is GEAIGNYY and CDR2 is EKD. The CDR3 here is CACDTINTGGYHLYTDKLIF. The DNA of the CDR3 is TGTGCTTGTGACACGATCAATACTGGGGGATACCACCTGTACACCGATAAACTCATCTTT.

This clone has more than one count but fewer than ten. TCRdb has a much larger clone's protein, which differs at residue 12 from the translation of this DNA, likely because of a read error; what is shown is the protein translated from the DNA. J is TRDJ1 and V is TRDV2, with 13 bases aligning to TRDD3. This CDR3 contains 18 residues. Germline V gene lookup returns CDR1 GEAIGNYY and CDR2 EKD. V dropped 1 base and J dropped 1; count of bases not matched to a gene: 8. CDR3 amino acids: CACDTLTGGYESTDKLIF. Here the CDR3 DNA reads TGTGCCTGTGACACGCTGACTGGGGGATACGAGAGCACCGATAAACTCATCTTT.

A few counts support this clone. Given a far larger clone just one base away, this is likely a sequencing read error. The same CDR3 can be traced to other DNA sequences in this sample. This rearrangement joins TRDV2 to TRDJ3; TRDD3 matches 12 bases. CDR1 and CDR2 (germline): GEAIGNYY, EKD. The CDR3 runs 20 residues. CDR3 coding DNA: TGTGCCTGTGACACGACTGGGGGATACTCGAGCTCCTGGGACACTCGACAGATGTTTTTC. Amino acids: CACDTTGGYSSSWDTRQMFF.

Concerning this clone: A single base is all that separates this from a far larger clone, so a read error is likely. Other DNA variants within this sample encode the same CDR3. The V call is TRDV2, the J call TRDJ1, with D possibly being TRDD3 (7 bases). The CDR3 has 16 amino acids. With 1 base removed from V and 9 bases from J, the gap between germline ends came to 23 bases. Germline V gene lookup returns CDR1 GEAIGNYY and CDR2 EKD. As DNA, the CDR3 is TGTGCCTGTGACACGGTGGGGGACCTTCCCATGGGGGAACTCATCTTT. Amino acids: CACDTVGDLPMGELIF.

A word on this clone: It is likely a read error: a sequence one base away is far more abundant. The sample has other DNA sequences that encode this CDR3 too. The chain is built from TRDV2 and TRDJ1, with a possible D match to TRDD3 (6 bases). Germline V gene sequence: CDR1 GEAIGNYY, CDR2 EKD. CDR3 size: 15 residues. The CDR3 loop reads CACDTLGMYTDKLIF. The CDR3 DNA reads TGTGCCTGTGACACTCTGGGGATGTACACCGATAAGCTCATCTTT.

This clone occurred many times. A far larger clone is one nucleotide away, so this likely arose from a read error. The rearrangement joins TRDV2 to TRDJ1; the D gene is possibly TRDD3 (5 bases). Germline V CDR1 and CDR2: GEAIGNYY, EKD. There are 17 residues in the CDR3. The CDR3, as DNA: TGTGCCTGTGACACCGTTGGGGTCGGATTATACACCGATAAACCCATCTTT. Translation gives CACDTVGVGLYTDKPIF.

The table lists this clone with a few counts. TCRdb assigns this DNA the protein of a much larger clone, which departs from its translation at residue 4; this likely reflects a read error, and the protein shown comes from translating the DNA. V is TRDV2 and J is TRDJ3, with 8 positions matching TRDD3. V shed 5 bases, J shed 0 bases, and the junction held 11 bases outside the gene matches. The germline V gene encodes CDR1 GEAIGNYY and CDR2 EKD. This CDR3 is 19 amino acids long. DNA for the CDR3: TGTGCCTGTGGCGTAACTGGGGGTCGGAGCTCCTGGGACACCCGACAGATGTTTTTC. Translation gives CACGVTGGRSSWDTRQMFF.

This clone was detected a few times. A far larger clone is one base from this, pointing to a likely read error. Different DNA sequences within this sample yield the same CDR3. The chain is built from TRDV2 and TRDJ1; no firm D call. This CDR3 comprises 17 residues. The germline CDR1 and CDR2 sequences are GEAIGNYY and EKD. V was cut by 0 bases and J by 0 bases, with 16 bases left in between. The CDR3 spells CACDTVGVGLYTDKLIF. CDR3 bases: TGTGCCTGTGACACCGTTGGAGTCGGATTATACACCGATAAACTCATCTTT.

This clone showed up just a few times. For this DNA, TCRdb reports the protein of a much larger clone, which diverges at residue 14, most likely from a read error; the protein presented here is translated directly from the DNA. The V gene is TRDV2, the J gene TRDJ1, with TRDD3 identical over 8 bases. This CDR3 region has 17 residues. Germline lookup yields CDR1 GEAIGNYY and CDR2 EKD. The CDR3 DNA follows: TGTGCCTGTGACACCCTCTCTTCCCTCACTTCGGGGGATAGACTCATCTTT. It yields the protein CACDTLSSLTSGDRLIF.

This clone was counted only a few times. A read error is likely here: a far larger clone is one base away. Distinct nucleotide sequences in the sample also encode this CDR3. The chain uses TRDV2 and TRDJ1; possible D gene TRDD3, 5 bases. Looked up from germline, CDR1 is GEAIGNYY and CDR2 is EKD. This CDR3 has 17 amino acids. The CDR3, as DNA: TGCGCCTGTGACGAAGTATATTCTGGGCGATTAACCGATAAACTCATCTTT. Encoded protein: CACDEVYSGRLTDKLIF.

This clone has only a few counts. The translation of this DNA and the TCRdb protein of a much larger clone differ at residue 4, probably owing to a read error; the protein shown here is translated from the DNA. This chain joins TRDV2 and TRDJ1; TRDD3 matches at 13 bases. Trimming removed 5 bases from V and 0 bases from J; junction bases left unmatched: 11. This CDR3 comprises 18 residues. Looked up from germline, CDR1 is GEAIGNYY and CDR2 is EKD. CDR3 loop: CACAAVLGDTRDTDKLIF. The CDR3, as DNA: TGTGCCTGTGCCGCCGTACTGGGGGATACGCGGGACACCGATAAACTCATCTTT.

This clone came up many times. A far larger clone is only one base removed, so a read error is likely. This chain links TRDV2 with TRDJ1; a weak D match, TRDD3 (6 bases). This CDR3 spans 17 amino acids. V was trimmed by 1 base and J by 2 bases, leaving 19 bases between them. The V gene's germline CDR1 is GEAIGNYY and CDR2 EKD. DNA for the CDR3: TGTGCCTGTGACACAGTGGGGGCTCCAGTTGTGACCGATAAACTCATCTTT. It yields the protein CACDTVGAPVVTDKLIF.

On this clone itself: The TCRdb record carries a much larger clone's protein, which differs from this DNA's translation at residue 5; a read error is the likely cause, and the protein listed here is the DNA translation. The genes are TRDV2 and TRDJ1, with TRDD3 identical over 12 bases. J lost 0 bases, V lost 2 bases, and 9 bases had no gene match. Germline V gives CDR1 GEAIGNYY, CDR2 EKD. The CDR3 totals 18 residues. CDR3 amino acids: CACDILGDTRLDTDKLIF. CDR3 sequence (DNA): TGTGCCTGTGACATACTGGGGGATACCCGCTTGGACACCGATAAACTCATCTTT.